A selection of T cell receptor beta chains follows, all from one sample in a study of blood T cell repertoires in COVID-19. TCRdb keeps only in-frame clones here, not all; method: immunoSEQ multiplex PCR. In the table there are roughly 100,000 clones, more than 80% of which are singletons. Input material: peripheral blood. These receptors were obtained from a human donor in a cohort sampled during active COVID-19. CDR3s include the opening cysteine and the closing phenylalanine or tryptophan. Fields, in order: CDR3 DNA, CDR3 protein, V gene, J gene, D gene, clone size. D genes are given only for firm matches. Clone size appears in some rows only: once, few, many, or a class for an expanded clone.

DNA: TGCGCCAGCAGCCGGGACGGGACAGGGTTATCCTACGAGCAGTACTTC
CDR3: CASSRDGTGLSYEQYF
V: TRBV4-3
J: TRBJ2-7
D: TRBD1
size: NA

DNA: TGTGCCATCAGACAGGGGCGCTGGGTTCAGGAGACCCAGTACTTC
CDR3: CAIRQGRWVQETQYF
V: TRBV10-3
J: TRBJ2-5
D: TRBD1
size: few

DNA: TGTGCCACCAGACAGGGGGCCTATTCCTTCTATGGCTACACCTTC
CDR3: CATRQGAYSFYGYTF
V: TRBV6-5
J: TRBJ1-2
D: TRBD1
size: NA

DNA: TGTGCCACCCGCTCTAGCGGGGGGGCGAATGAGCAGTTCTTC
CDR3: CATRSSGGANEQFF
V: TRBV5-4
J: TRBJ2-1
D: TRBD2
size: NA

DNA: TGTGCCACCAGTGACTCTGCGGATGAGCAGTTCTTC
CDR3: CATSDSADEQFF
V: TRBV24-1
J: TRBJ2-1
D: NA
size: NA

DNA: TGTGCCAGCAGCTTAGTGTCGGGGGTTAACAATCAGCCCCAGCATTTT
CDR3: CASSLVSGVNNQPQHF
V: TRBV7-6
J: TRBJ1-5
D: NA
size: NA

DNA: TGTGCCAGCAGTCGCCGGGACAGCTCCTACAATGAGCAGTTCTTC
CDR3: CASSRRDSSYNEQFF
V: TRBV6-2/TRBV6-3
J: TRBJ2-1
D: TRBD1
size: NA

DNA: TGTGCCACCAGCAGAGATCAGGGGGCGTACGAGCAGTACTTC
CDR3: CATSRDQGAYEQYF
V: TRBV15
J: TRBJ2-7
D: TRBD1
size: NA

DNA: TGTGCCAGCAGTGCGATAGGAAGGGACAGGGGGTACGAGCAGTACTTC
CDR3: CASSAIGRDRGYEQYF
V: TRBV28
J: TRBJ2-7
D: TRBD1
size: NA

DNA: TGTGCCAGCAGCCGTGGGGGGTTTCCGGCTTTCTTT
CDR3: CASSRGGFPAFF
V: TRBV6-2/TRBV6-3
J: TRBJ1-1
D: NA
size: few

DNA: TGTGCCAGCAGTCTTGCCGGGACACAAGTTGAAAAACTGTTTTTT
CDR3: CASSLAGTQVEKLFF
V: TRBV6-5
J: TRBJ1-4
D: NA
size: NA

DNA: TGCGCCAGCAGCCAAGAGGGAGGACAGGGTTTAGGTGGCTACACCTTC
CDR3: CASSQEGGQGLGGYTF
V: TRBV4-3
J: TRBJ1-2
D: TRBD1
size: NA

DNA: TGTGCCAGCAGCTGGGCCTCAGCGGGACAAGAGACCCAGTACTTC
CDR3: CASSWASAGQETQYF
V: TRBV4-2
J: TRBJ2-5
D: TRBD2
size: NA

DNA: TGTGCCAGCAGCCAAGAGGGGACTAGCGGGGGCATCTACAATGAGCAGTTCTTC
CDR3: CASSQEGTSGGIYNEQFF
V: TRBV4-2
J: TRBJ2-1
D: TRBD2
size: NA

DNA: TGCGCCAGCAAGCAGACAGGGGGGTCCGACGAGCAGTACTTC
CDR3: CASKQTGGSDEQYF
V: TRBV10-2
J: TRBJ2-7
D: TRBD1
size: NA

DNA: TGTGCCAGCAGCCCAGGGACAGCTCGGGAGACCCAGTACTTC
CDR3: CASSPGTARETQYF
V: TRBV3-1/TRBV3-2
J: TRBJ2-5
D: TRBD1
size: NA

DNA: TGTGCCAGCAGCTTGGGACTAGCGGGGGGCAAAGAGACCCAGTACTTC
CDR3: CASSLGLAGGKETQYF
V: TRBV5-4
J: TRBJ2-5
D: TRBD2
size: NA

DNA: TGTGCCAGCAGCTTGGGCGGACAGGGGGGCCAAGAGACCCAGTACTTC
CDR3: CASSLGGQGGQETQYF
V: TRBV5-8
J: TRBJ2-5
D: TRBD1
size: NA

DNA: TGCGCCAGCAGCCAAGACCAGGGCAATCAGCCCCAGCATTTT
CDR3: CASSQDQGNQPQHF
V: TRBV4-1
J: TRBJ1-5
D: NA
size: NA

DNA: TGCGCCAGCAGCCCGTCGGACAGGGGGATTCAGCCCCAGCATTTT
CDR3: CASSPSDRGIQPQHF
V: TRBV4-1
J: TRBJ1-5
D: TRBD1
size: NA

DNA: TGTGCCAGCAGCCCAGAGGTAGCGGGGCGACGGTTCTTC
CDR3: CASSPEVAGRRFF
V: TRBV7-8
J: TRBJ2-1
D: TRBD2
size: NA

DNA: TGTGCCAGCAGCCCCACGGGTTACAATGAGCAGTTCTTC
CDR3: CASSPTGYNEQFF
V: TRBV3-1/TRBV3-2
J: TRBJ2-1
D: NA
size: NA

DNA: TGTGCCAGCTCACCCGACATTTTCTCTGGAAACACCATATATTTT
CDR3: CASSPDIFSGNTIYF
V: TRBV18
J: TRBJ1-3
D: NA
size: NA

DNA: TGTGCCACTGGAGAGGGGGTCTCTGGAAACACCATATATTTT
CDR3: CATGEGVSGNTIYF
V: TRBV19
J: TRBJ1-3
D: NA
size: NA

DNA: TGCGCCAGCAGCCAACGGGGGTGGATCTACAATGAGCAGTTCTTC
CDR3: CASSQRGWIYNEQFF
V: TRBV5-1
J: TRBJ2-1
D: NA
size: NA

DNA: TGTGCCAGCAGCTTCCGGGGGGCGAACACCGGGGAGCTGTTTTTT
CDR3: CASSFRGANTGELFF
V: TRBV5-4
J: TRBJ2-2
D: TRBD2
size: NA

DNA: TGTGCCAGCAGTCCGGGACTAGCCACAGATACGCAGTATTTT
CDR3: CASSPGLATDTQYF
V: TRBV6-2/TRBV6-3
J: TRBJ2-3
D: TRBD2
size: NA

DNA: TGTGCCAGCCGGAACGGGACAGGATTCTACGAGCAGTACTTC
CDR3: CASRNGTGFYEQYF
V: TRBV18
J: TRBJ2-7
D: TRBD1
size: NA

DNA: TGTGCCAGCAGCTTTCGCCAGGCGGGCTATGGCTACACCTTC
CDR3: CASSFRQAGYGYTF
V: TRBV5-4
J: TRBJ1-2
D: NA
size: NA

DNA: TGTGCCAGCAGAAGCGGGACAGGGGGGGGCTACACCTTC
CDR3: CASRSGTGGGYTF
V: TRBV6-6
J: TRBJ1-2
D: TRBD1
size: NA

DNA: TGTGCCAGCAGCCCCTCGGGGGATGGGGCCAACGTCCTGACTTTC
CDR3: CASSPSGDGANVLTF
V: TRBV3-1/TRBV3-2
J: TRBJ2-6
D: NA
size: few

DNA: TGTGCCAGCAGCCGCGCAGAGGGTGGCTACACCTTC
CDR3: CASSRAEGGYTF
V: TRBV7-8
J: TRBJ1-2
D: NA
size: NA

DNA: TGTGCCAGCAGCTTAGACAGAACAGGGTATGTTTCACCCCTCCACTTT
CDR3: CASSLDRTGYVSPLHF
V: TRBV13
J: TRBJ1-6
D: NA
size: NA

DNA: TGTGCCAGCAGCCCAGGGGCAAACAATCAGCCCCAGCATTTT
CDR3: CASSPGANNQPQHF
V: TRBV28
J: TRBJ1-5
D: NA
size: NA

DNA: TGTGCCAGCAGCGCCCCTAGCGGGGGGTCCCAATTGACAGATACGCAGTATTTT
CDR3: CASSAPSGGSQLTDTQYF
V: TRBV9
J: TRBJ2-3
D: TRBD2
size: once

DNA: TGTGCCAGCAGCTTTCCCAGCTCCTACGAGCAGTACTTC
CDR3: CASSFPSSYEQYF
V: TRBV5-5
J: TRBJ2-7
D: NA
size: NA

DNA: TGCGCCAGCAGCCAATCGCCTGGGGAGAGTGAAAAACTGTTTTTT
CDR3: CASSQSPGESEKLFF
V: TRBV4-1
J: TRBJ1-4
D: NA
size: NA

DNA: TGTGCCAGCAGTGAAGACATCAGGCAGGGGGTGAACACCGGGGAGCTGTTTTTT
CDR3: CASSEDIRQGVNTGELFF
V: TRBV6-1
J: TRBJ2-2
D: TRBD1
size: few

DNA: TGTGCCAGCTCCGTACAGGACAGGGATTCACCCCTCCACTTT
CDR3: CASSVQDRDSPLHF
V: TRBV18
J: TRBJ1-6
D: TRBD1
size: NA

DNA: TGTGCCAGCAGTAACGAACAGTCCCTGGGCAATCAGCCCCAGCATTTT
CDR3: CASSNEQSLGNQPQHF
V: TRBV6-2/TRBV6-3
J: TRBJ1-5
D: NA
size: few

DNA: TGTGCCAGCAGCGGTGATAGCGGGGTGTGGGAGACCCAGTACTTC
CDR3: CASSGDSGVWETQYF
V: TRBV9
J: TRBJ2-5
D: TRBD2
size: once

DNA: TGTACCAGCAGTGTTAAAGGGGGCGCAAGCAATCAGCCCCAGCATTTT
CDR3: CTSSVKGGASNQPQHF
V: TRBV2
J: TRBJ1-5
D: TRBD1
size: NA

DNA: TGTGCCAGCAGCGGGGGGGCCACGGAGACCCAGTACTTC
CDR3: CASSGGATETQYF
V: TRBV11-2
J: TRBJ2-5
D: NA
size: NA

DNA: TGTGCCAGCAGCTTGGCCGAGACTATCAATGAGCAGTTCTTC
CDR3: CASSLAETINEQFF
V: TRBV5-4
J: TRBJ2-1
D: NA
size: NA

DNA: TGTGCCAGCACCGGGACAGGGGAAGGCGAGCAGTACTTC
CDR3: CASTGTGEGEQYF
V: TRBV10-3
J: TRBJ2-7
D: TRBD1
size: NA

DNA: TGTGCCAGCAGTTCCCCAGCGGGAAGGGGCACAGATACGCAGTATTTT
CDR3: CASSSPAGRGTDTQYF
V: TRBV6-2/TRBV6-3
J: TRBJ2-3
D: TRBD2
size: NA

DNA: TGTGCCAGCACTGAAAACAGGTACGAGCAGTACTTC
CDR3: CASTENRYEQYF
V: TRBV2
J: TRBJ2-7
D: NA
size: few